This T cell receptor beta chain was sequenced during a study of a mutant IDH1 vaccine in newly diagnosed glioma. About the study: The week-35 safety follow-up was V12, and the week-47 study end was V13. Overall study findings and caveats: Variations in leading peripheral T cell clonotypes appeared to have no connection with pseudoprogression.

Clones were sequenced by immunoSEQ multiplex PCR, and TCRdb holds only the in-frame ones, with some missing. In the table there are about 34,000 clones, around nine tenths of which are singletons. A note on this clone: The antigen remains undetermined.

Regarding time point: week 47, end of study. Every vaccine dose comprised 300 ug of mutant IDH1 20-mer peptide plus topical imiquimod. In weeks 1, 3, 5, 7, 11, 15, 19 and 23, patients were immunized, eight times in all. The donors' diagnosis was new WHO grade 3 or 4 astrocytoma that was IDH1-mutant and ATRX-lost. With 5 bases clipped from V and 7 bases from J, the junction kept 16 bases outside the gene matches. Germline CDR1 reads MNHEY; CDR2 reads SMNVEV (reference sequence). The CDR3 totals 19 residues. The sequenced sample was PBMCs, obtained from a glioma patient whose treatment included an IDH1 peptide vaccine. The TCR was taken from a woman aged 25 to 45 with glioma. The chain joins TRBV27 to TRBJ2-6, with 11 nucleotides matching TRBD1. CDR3 loop: CASSRLSGTGGVVANVLTF. CDR3 bases: TGTGCCAGCAGTCGCCTCTCCGGGACAGGGGGGGTCGTCGCCAACGTCCTGACTTTC.